These 22 T cell receptor beta chains share one sample of origin, sequenced in a study of T-cell memory formation after mild COVID-19. TCRdb processed the 5' RACE reads anew with MiXCR; each CDR3 protein has one entry. The table has approximately 340,000 distinct CDR3 sequences, under 15% seen once. Sample: PBMCs or a T cell subset sorted from them (not recorded which). The receptors here all came from a man aged 18 to 35 who had mild COVID-19 (a few samples of this study predate the infection). Cell type and time point are not known.

The sample holds many counts of this clonotype. The V call is TRBV5-5, the J call TRBJ1-1; possibly TRBD1 for D (5 bases). The CDR3 has 16 amino acids. V was clipped by 3 bases and J by 5 bases, with 20 bases between them. Germline CDR1 is SGHKS and CDR2 is YYEKEE (reference sequence). The DNA for the CDR3 is TGTGCCAGCAGCTCATCGGTTCGGGGGGAGGGAACTGAAGCTTTCTTT. This sequence encodes CASSSSVRGEGTEAFF.

The rearrangement joins TRBV30 to TRBJ1-1; a weak D match, TRBD1 (5 bases). Trimming pared 4 bases from V and 1 base from J, leaving 13 bases between. In germline, CDR1 is GTSNPN, CDR2 SVGIG (reference sequence). The CDR3 consists of 14 residues. The CDR3 coding sequence is TGTGCCTGGACCGGAGGGGTCGGGAACACTGAAGCTTTCTTT. It translates to CAWTGGVGNTEAFF. Full variable domain (remainder filled in from reference TRBV30 and TRBJ1-1): SQTIHQWPATLVQPVGSPLSLECTVEGTSNPNLYWYRQAAGRGLQLLFYSVGIGQISSEVPQNLSASRPQDRQFILSSKKLLLSDSGFYLCAWTGGVGNTEAFFGQGTRLTVV.

This clonotype was observed a few times. The CDR3 protein is CASSPRTGDEQYV. The CDR3 DNA reads as TGTGCCAGCAGCCCCAGGACAGGGGACGAGCAGTACGTC. The V call is TRBV7-9, the J call TRBJ2-7; TRBD1 aligns across 9 bases. V shed 5 bases and J 5 bases; nucleotides not matched to a gene: 4. The CDR3 contains 13 residues. Germline values: CDR1 SEHNR, CDR2 FQNEAQ (reference sequence).

The rearrangement links TRBV7-2 to TRBJ1-6, with D perhaps matching TRBD1 (5 bases). The CDR3 runs to 15 residues. From germline, CDR1 is SGHTA and CDR2 FQGNSA. The V end lost 2 bases, the J end lost 2 bases, and 7 bases lay between the germline ends. Here the CDR3 DNA reads TGTGCCAGCAGCTTATTGGGGGCCTATAATTCACCCCTCCACTTT. The encoded protein is CASSLLGAYNSPLHF.

The chain employs TRBV4-3 and TRBJ1-2; 7 nucleotides match TRBD1. The CDR3 sequence is 14 residues long. The germline CDR1 and CDR2 sequences are LGHNA and YSLEER. Trimming removed 4 bases from V and 8 bases from J; junction bases left unmatched: 10. The CDR3 region has the DNA TGCGCCAGCAGCCCAATTGACAGGGTTCGGGGCTACACCTTC. Its translation: CASSPIDRVRGYTF.

This clonotype was recorded a few times. V gene TRBV4-1 combines with J gene TRBJ2-3; tentatively, D is TRBD2 (5 bases). V lost 4 bases and J lost 0, with 14 bases in between. This CDR3 has 16 residues. Germline V gene sequence: CDR1 MGHRA, CDR2 YSYEKL. In DNA form, the CDR3 reads TGCGCCAGCAGCCGCGTTGAGGACTCTAGCACAGATACGCAGTATTTT. Its translation is CASSRVEDSSTDTQYF.

This clonotype was recorded at least ten times. This chain links TRBV7-9 with TRBJ2-3; possibly TRBD1 for D (5 bases). The germline gives CDR1 SEHNR, CDR2 FQNEAQ (reference sequence). The CDR3 contains 14 residues. The V end lost 2 bases, the J end lost 3 bases, and 9 bases lay between the germline ends. CDR3 amino acids: CASSLFSGTDTQYF. The CDR3 coding sequence is TGTGCCAGCAGCTTATTTTCAGGGACAGATACGCAGTATTTT.

This clonotype was recorded a few times. V usage is TRBV5-1 and J usage is TRBJ2-7; D gene uncertain. Germline values: CDR1 SGHRS, CDR2 YFSETQ. V gave up 5 bases and J gave up 0 bases, with 9 bases separating them. This CDR3 has 13 amino acids. In nucleotides, the CDR3 is TGCGCCAGCAGTCGGTCAAACTCCTACGAGCAGTACTTC. It translates to CASSRSNSYEQYF.

This clonotype has more than one count but fewer than ten. The CDR3 DNA sequence: TGTGCCAGCAGCTTCGAGACTAGCGGGGGCACAGATACGCAGTATTTT. Its translation: CASSFETSGGTDTQYF. The chain combines TRBV7-9 with TRBJ2-3, with 11 bases lining up with TRBD2. This CDR3 is 16 amino acids long. Germline CDR1 SEHNR, CDR2 FQNEAQ (reference sequence). The V segment lost 3 bases and the J segment 1 base; nucleotides outside the gene matches: 3.

This clonotype was seen repeatedly, ten times or more. This chain connects TRBV7-9 to TRBJ2-2; D not resolved. The germline V and J ends were trimmed by 4 bases and 4 bases, with 4 bases remaining between them. The V gene's germline CDR1 is SEHNR and CDR2 FQNEAQ (reference sequence). The CDR3 length is 12 residues. The CDR3 here is CASSWPTGELFF. The CDR3 DNA is TGTGCCAGCAGCTGGCCCACCGGGGAGCTGTTTTTT.

V gene TRBV5-6 combines with J gene TRBJ1-2; 9 bases fit TRBD1. The CDR3 covers 16 residues. Germline V gene lookup returns CDR1 SGHDT and CDR2 YYEEEE. V dropped 6 bases and J dropped 4; count of bases not matched to a gene: 13. Here the CDR3 DNA reads TGTGCCAGCAACCCGGGACAGGGAACCCGTAGCTATGGCTACACCTTC. Encoded protein: CASNPGQGTRSYGYTF.

This clonotype is labeled as large. One junction end does not reproduce the germline sequence, and a read error may be involved. This chain uses TRBV6-6 with TRBJ1-4; 7 bases fit TRBD1. There are 18 residues in the CDR3. CDR1 is MNHNY and CDR2 is SVGAGI in the germline V gene (reference sequence). The CDR3 sequence is CASSHSLQGTATNEKLFF. DNA of the CDR3: TGTGCCAGCAGTCACTCCCTACAGGGGACAGCAACTAATGAAAAACTGTTTTTT.

This clonotype was detected a few times. The V call is TRBV12-3 or TRBV12-4, the J call TRBJ1-2; D gene ambiguous. The CDR3 runs to 13 residues. The ends were cut back, 5 bases at V and 4 bases at J, with 11 bases in the middle. CDR3 amino acids: CASSIGLGYGYTF. DNA for the CDR3: TGTGCCAGCAGTATTGGGCTTGGCTATGGCTACACCTTC.

The chain employs TRBV6-1 and TRBJ1-6; 9 nucleotides line up with TRBD1. The CDR3 has 14 amino acids. V was clipped by 4 bases and J by 8 bases; unmatched bases: 3. Germline V gives CDR1 MNHNS, CDR2 SASEGT. CDR3 DNA: TGTGCCAGCAGTGGAGGACAGGGGTATTCACCCCTCCACTTT. Its protein is CASSGGQGYSPLHF.

This clonotype was detected ten times or more. J is TRBJ2-3 and V is TRBV7-2; TRBD2 matches 12 bases. CDR1 is SGHTA, CDR2 FQGNSA, per germline. The CDR3 has 17 residues. The V segment lost 5 bases and the J segment 3 bases; nucleotides outside the gene matches: 9. The CDR3 nucleotides read TGTGCCAGCAGCGAGCTAGCGGGGGGGCCAGGGACAGATACGCAGTATTTT. Its protein is CASSELAGGPGTDTQYF.

This clonotype was found many times. V usage is TRBV12-3 or TRBV12-4 and J usage is TRBJ1-5, with D possibly matching TRBD1 (5 bases). With 5 bases removed from V and 0 bases from J, the gap between germline ends came to 14 bases. The CDR3 has 16 residues. The CDR3 here is CASSPGPRDSNQPQHF. The DNA for the CDR3 is TGTGCCAGCAGTCCGGGGCCCAGGGATAGCAATCAGCCCCAGCATTTT.

The CDR3 loop is CASSQDSWRTGRTEAFF. The CDR3 DNA follows: TGTGCCAGCAGCCAAGATAGTTGGCGGACAGGGCGGACTGAAGCTTTCTTT. The rearrangement joins TRBV14 to TRBJ1-1; TRBD1 agrees at 8 bases. Per germline, CDR1 SGHDN and CDR2 FVKESK. The V segment lost 0 bases and the J segment 5 bases; nucleotides outside the gene matches: 11. There are 17 residues in the CDR3.

The chain couples TRBV28 to TRBJ1-5; possibly TRBD1 for D (5 bases). From germline, CDR1 is MDHEN and CDR2 SYDVKM. This CDR3 contains 12 residues. V was pared by 6 bases and J by 7 bases, with 10 bases between. CDR3 coding DNA: TGTGCCAGCAGGACATACAGGCAGCCCCAGCATTTT. It yields the protein CASRTYRQPQHF.

This chain connects TRBV7-6 to TRBJ1-6, with TRBD1 as a possible D gene (5 bases). Deletions cut 6 bases from V and 10 bases from J, with 16 bases between. This CDR3 spans 14 amino acids. The germline V gene encodes CDR1 SGHVS and CDR2 FNYEAQ. This CDR3 reads CASRRGGLNSPLHF. CDR3 sequence (DNA): TGTGCCAGCAGGCGGGGGGGTCTCAACTCACCCCTCCACTTT.

The V call is TRBV4-1, the J call TRBJ2-3; 10 bases fit TRBD2. V shed 0 bases, J shed 6 bases, and the junction held 6 bases outside the gene matches. This CDR3 contains 16 residues. Germline assignment: CDR1 MGHRA and CDR2 YSYEKL. Here the CDR3 DNA reads TGCGCCAGCAGCCAAGAGGAGCGGGGGGGCCCTGATACGCAGTATTTT. Encoded protein: CASSQEERGGPDTQYF.

This clonotype has just a few counts. The chain recombines TRBV7-9 with TRBJ2-7; 7 bases fit TRBD2. The CDR3 contains 15 residues. Losses at the gene ends were 4 bases for V and 5 bases for J; bases not matched to a gene: 11. The germline gives CDR1 SEHNR, CDR2 FQNEAQ (reference sequence). In nucleotides, the CDR3 is TGTGCCAGCAGCTCGCGGGGGACTGGGGGTGACGAGCAGTACGTC. Translated, it gives CASSSRGTGGDEQYV.

This clonotype was found a few times. The chain employs TRBV9 and TRBJ1-1; no firm D call. CDR1 and CDR2 from the germline V gene are SGDLS and YYNGEE. The CDR3 spans 13 residues. Trimming stripped 3 bases from V and 6 bases from J, with 12 bases between. The CDR3 here is CASSDGGSAEAFF. CDR3 coding DNA: TGTGCCAGCAGCGACGGAGGGAGCGCTGAAGCTTTCTTT.